This T cell receptor beta chain emerged from a study of radiotherapy plus CTLA-4 blockade in lung cancer. At the level of the study: Objective response was observed in roughly a sixth of patients, and disease control in approximately 33%. Study observations and caveats: After treatment with radiotherapy plus ipilimumab, TCR clones that came from the tumor expanded in blood.

A remark on this clone: What it binds is unknown.

This CDR3 spans 17 amino acids. CDR1 is SGHNT, CDR2 YYREEE, per germline (reference sequence). The V gene end was trimmed by 3 bases and the J gene end by 4 bases; junction bases not matched to a gene: 15. Sequencing used immunoSEQ multiplex PCR; TCRdb keeps in-frame clones, though not all of them. The sample carries tens of thousands of clones, approximately 80% recorded once. This TCR was recovered from a human donor with non-small cell lung cancer that progressed on radiotherapy plus ipilimumab. Material: peripheral blood, obtained from a patient treated with radiotherapy plus ipilimumab. V and J are TRBV5-4 and TRBJ2-5; 7 bases fit TRBD2. CDR3 protein: CASSSPKGPSGGETQYF. The CDR3 DNA follows: TGTGCCAGCAGCTCCCCAAAGGGGCCCTCGGGGGGAGAGACCCAGTACTTC.